This passage covers 2 T cell receptor beta chains from one sample sequenced in a study of T-cell memory formation after mild COVID-19. A single record per CDR3 protein comes from TCRdb applying MiXCR to the 5' RACE reads. The table lists around 220,000 distinct CDR3 sequences, over 15% of them singletons. The sample consisted of PBMCs or a T cell subset sorted from them (not recorded which). The receptor set was obtained from a man aged 18-30 years who had mild COVID-19 (a few samples of this study predate the infection). Cell type and time point are not known.

A few counts support this clonotype. V gene TRBV24-1 combines with J gene TRBJ2-6, with TRBD1 identical over 7 bases. The CDR3 spans 16 residues. CDR1 is KGHDR, CDR2 SFDVKD, per germline. J gave up 4 bases and V 4 bases, and 6 bases lay outside the gene matches. CDR3 nucleotide sequence: TGTGCCACCAGTGAACGTACAGGGGTCGGGGCCAACGTCCTGACTTTC. Its protein is CATSERTGVGANVLTF.

The chain joins TRBV9 to TRBJ2-3; 7 bases fit TRBD2. The CDR3 sequence is 17 residues long. The J segment lost 0 bases and the V segment lost 4 bases, leaving 11 bases of the junction unmatched. Germline assignment: CDR1 SGDLS and CDR2 YYNGEE. In DNA, the CDR3 is TGTGCCAGCAGCTTCCCGCTCGGCGGGGGAAGCACAGATACGCAGTATTTT. Its translation: CASSFPLGGGSTDTQYF.